The sequence of this TCR beta chain was determined in a study of blood T cells in healthy people across ages. V trimming: 5 bases; J trimming: 6 bases; junction bases outside the gene matches: 7. This CDR3 is 14 amino acids long. Germline V gives CDR1 SNHLY, CDR2 FYNNEI. PCR was performed a second time for about 7 to 11 cycles using a sample-barcoded 5' primer and a J-beta primer mix. TCRdb analysed the 5' RACE reads with MiXCR anew, one entry per CDR3 protein. Found here are about 1.1 million distinct CDR3 sequences, around two fifths of them singletons; the top ten hold over 10%. Donors ranged from roughly 6 to 90 years old and were healthy Caucasians in Russia.

The clonotype originates from a man younger than 35 in good health. The rearrangement joins TRBV2 to TRBJ2-1; 7 bases align to TRBD2. Input material: blood. The CDR3 region is CASSPPPSGNEQFF. CDR3 sequence (DNA): TGTGCCAGCAGTCCACCCCCTAGCGGCAATGAGCAGTTCTTC.